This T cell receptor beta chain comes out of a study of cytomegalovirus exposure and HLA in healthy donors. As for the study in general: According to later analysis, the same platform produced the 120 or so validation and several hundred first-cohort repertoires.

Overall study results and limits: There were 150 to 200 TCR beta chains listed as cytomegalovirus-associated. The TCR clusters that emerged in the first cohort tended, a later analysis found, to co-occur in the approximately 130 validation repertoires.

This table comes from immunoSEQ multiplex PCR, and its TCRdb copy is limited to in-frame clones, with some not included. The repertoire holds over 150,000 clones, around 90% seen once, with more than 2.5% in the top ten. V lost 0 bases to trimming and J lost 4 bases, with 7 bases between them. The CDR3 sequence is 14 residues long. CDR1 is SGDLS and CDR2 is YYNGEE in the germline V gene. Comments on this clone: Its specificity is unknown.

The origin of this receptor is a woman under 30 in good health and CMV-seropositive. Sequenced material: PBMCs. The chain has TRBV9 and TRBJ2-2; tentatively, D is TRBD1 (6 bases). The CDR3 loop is CASSVGGRTGELFF. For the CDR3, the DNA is TGTGCCAGCAGCGTAGGGGGGCGCACCGGGGAGCTGTTTTTT.